This entry lists 13 T cell receptor beta chains sequenced from one sample in a study of blood T cell repertoires in COVID-19. The method was immunoSEQ multiplex PCR; TCRdb's version includes in-frame clones alone and lacks a portion of them. The sample holds approximately 160,000 clones; around 86% are singletons and the top ten take about an eighth. The sequencing input was peripheral blood. These receptors all stem from a man between 65 and 85 years old who had recovered from COVID-19.

The rearrangement joins TRBV6-2 or TRBV6-3 to TRBJ2-2; TRBD1 matches 9 bases. The CDR3 length is 17 residues. Germline V lookup: CDR1 MNHEY, CDR2 SVGEGT. V lost 2 bases and J lost 3; bases outside the gene matches: 7. The CDR3 protein is CASSYEWDRAYTGELFF. The CDR3 DNA reads as TGTGCCAGCAGTTACGAATGGGACAGGGCGTACACCGGGGAGCTGTTTTTT.

V usage is TRBV5-1 and J usage is TRBJ1-2, with 8 nucleotides matching TRBD1. Per the germline V gene, CDR1 is SGHRS and CDR2 is YFSETQ. The CDR3 is 14 amino acids. Unmatched junction bases numbered 6, after V lost 4 bases and J lost 4 bases. The CDR3 loop is CASSPRDRTYGYTF. The CDR3 DNA reads as TGCGCCAGCAGCCCCCGGGACAGGACCTATGGCTACACCTTC.

This chain connects TRBV11-2 to TRBJ1-6; unclear D gene. Germline assignment: CDR1 SGHAT and CDR2 FQNNGV. The CDR3 runs to 15 residues. Trimming removed 3 bases at V and 7 bases at J, with 13 bases between. The CDR3 is CASSLTDRSNSPLHF. CDR3 coding DNA: TGTGCCAGCAGCTTGACCGACCGTAGCAATTCACCCCTCCACTTT. The full variable domain, rest sourced from reference TRBV11-2 and TRBJ1-6, is EAGVAQSPRYKIIEKRQSVAFWCNPISGHATLYWYQQILGQGPKLLIQFQNNGVVDDSQLPKDRFSAERLKGVDSTLKIQPAKLEDSAVYLCASSLTDRSNSPLHFGNGTRLTVT.

The chain has TRBV7-9 and TRBJ2-7; TRBD2 matches 13 bases. This CDR3 has 16 residues. Germline assignment: CDR1 SEHNR and CDR2 FQNEAQ (reference sequence). Unmatched junction bases numbered 7, after V lost 5 bases and J lost 3 bases. The chain's CDR3 is CASSPRTSGGFYEQYF. For the CDR3, the DNA is TGTGCCAGCAGCCCACGGACTAGCGGGGGTTTCTACGAGCAGTACTTC.

In its sample, this clone was seen a few times. This chain joins TRBV6-6 and TRBJ2-1; a weak D match, TRBD2 (5 bases). From germline, CDR1 is MNHNY and CDR2 SVGAGI (reference sequence). The CDR3 sequence is 13 residues long. The V end lost 6 bases, the J end lost 5 bases, and 11 bases lay between the germline ends. The CDR3 DNA reads as TGTGCCAGCAGGAGCGGAGCGCACAATGAGCAGTTCTTC. This translates into CASRSGAHNEQFF.

This chain joins TRBV7-9 and TRBJ2-1, with TRBD2 matching over 9 bases. The CDR3 is 15 amino acids. V shed 1 base and J 4 bases; nucleotides not matched to a gene: 2. CDR1 and CDR2 from the germline V gene are SEHNR and FQNEAQ (reference sequence). CDR3 sequence: CASSLVLAGYNEQFF. The DNA of the CDR3 is TGTGCCAGCAGCTTAGTACTAGCGGGTTACAATGAGCAGTTCTTC.

The chain uses TRBV7-9 and TRBJ2-3; 11 nucleotides align to TRBD2. CDR1 is SEHNR and CDR2 is FQNEAQ in the germline V gene (reference sequence). The CDR3 is made up of 15 amino acids. J gave up 3 bases and V 5 bases, and 4 bases lay outside the gene matches. The CDR3 sequence: CASSELAGVTDTQYF. CDR3 DNA: TGTGCCAGCAGCGAACTAGCGGGAGTAACAGATACGCAGTATTTT.

The chain links TRBV7-8 to TRBJ2-3; tentative D call: TRBD2 (6 bases). V lost 1 base to trimming and J lost 0 bases, with 11 bases between them. The CDR3 consists of 16 residues. The V gene's germline CDR1 is SGHVS and CDR2 FQNEAQ. The CDR3 nucleotides are TGTGCCAGCAGCTTAGTACTAGCCCAAAGCACAGATACGCAGTATTTT. Amino acid sequence: CASSLVLAQSTDTQYF. The variable domain in full, completed from reference TRBV7-8 and TRBJ2-3, reads GAGVSQSPRYKVAKRGQDVALRCDPISGHVSLFWYQQALGQGPEFLTYFQNEAQLDKSGLPSDRFFAERPEGSVSTLKIQRTQQEDSAVYLCASSLVLAQSTDTQYFGPGTRLTVL.

The rearrangement uses TRBV4-1 and TRBJ2-2; 9 bases are a match to TRBD2. With V trimmed by 6 bases and J by 5 bases, 13 bases remained unmatched. Germline V lookup: CDR1 MGHRA, CDR2 YSYEKL. This CDR3 has 17 residues. The CDR3 loop reads CASRASGAGGGTGELFF. CDR3 bases: TGCGCCAGCAGGGCATCGGGAGCGGGAGGCGGGACCGGGGAGCTGTTTTTT.

This chain links TRBV6-1 with TRBJ2-7; 7 bases line up with TRBD1. The germline V gene encodes CDR1 MNHNS and CDR2 SASEGT. The trim removed 3 bases at V and 0 bases at J, leaving 8 bases unmatched. CDR3 length equals 16 residues. The CDR3 protein is CASSDGTAKVSYEQYF. The CDR3 nucleotides are TGTGCCAGCAGTGATGGGACAGCCAAAGTCTCCTACGAGCAGTACTTC.

The chain combines TRBV27 with TRBJ1-2, with D tentatively TRBD1 (6 bases). Germline lookup yields CDR1 MNHEY and CDR2 SMNVEV (reference sequence). The CDR3 loop spans 15 amino acids. V was clipped by 5 bases and J by 2 bases, with 15 bases between them. CDR3 sequence: CASSQIPQGNYGYTF. CDR3 nucleotide sequence: TGTGCCAGCAGTCAGATCCCCCAGGGGAACTATGGCTACACCTTC.

This rearrangement joins TRBV10-3 to TRBJ1-1, with no clear D. V was pared by 8 bases and J by 2 bases, with 9 bases between. The CDR3 spans 12 residues. In germline, CDR1 is ENHRY, CDR2 SYGVKD. The CDR3 reads CAIGRLNTEAFF. DNA for the CDR3: TGTGCCATCGGGAGACTAAACACTGAAGCTTTCTTT.

The V call is TRBV5-1, the J call TRBJ2-7; D gene ambiguous. Trimming removed 0 bases from V and 11 bases from J, with 15 bases in between. The CDR3 has 13 amino acids. The germline gives CDR1 SGHRS, CDR2 YFSETQ. This chain's CDR3 is CASSLVSGGMEYF. The CDR3 DNA sequence: TGCGCCAGCAGCTTGGTTTCAGGTGGAATGGAGTACTTC.